This entry lists 6 T cell receptor beta chains sequenced from one sample in a study of immune heterogeneity within non-small cell lung tumors. Template input was genomic DNA from bulk tumor (about 600 ng per sample). Surgeons took several biopsies per primary tumor, spaced far apart, during surgery. Untreated, newly diagnosed non-small cell lung cancer patients underwent curative surgery. TCR beta CDR3 amplification used multiplex PCR with 32 V and 13 J primers. TCRdb reprocessed the multiplex PCR reads with MiXCR, giving one entry per CDR3 protein. Here the sample spans about 4,600 distinct CDR3 sequences, roughly 36% being singletons. Sequenced: lung tumor tissue. Every receptor here comes from a woman between 50 and 59 years old with non-small cell lung cancer.

By sample fraction, this clonotype is medium-sized. This chain links TRBV20-1 with TRBJ2-7; D uncertain. The V gene lost 7 bases and the J gene lost 5 bases, with 15 bases spanning the gap. This CDR3 has 12 amino acids. The germline gives CDR1 DFQATT, CDR2 SNEGSKA (reference sequence). CDR3 in amino acids: CSVPGKLHEQYF. The CDR3 region has the DNA TGCAGTGTCCCAGGAAAGCTGCACGAGCAGTACTTC.

The chain recombines TRBV20-1 with TRBJ1-2; TRBD1 aligns across 7 bases. Trimming removed 5 bases from V and 3 bases from J; junction bases left unmatched: 6. From germline, CDR1 is DFQATT and CDR2 SNEGSKA (reference sequence). CDR3 length equals 13 residues. In DNA, the CDR3 is TGCAGTGCTCGGCCTCAGGGGGACTATGGCTACACCTTC. This codes for CSARPQGDYGYTF.

This rearrangement joins TRBV4-1 to TRBJ2-3; D gene ambiguous. Germline CDR1 and CDR2: MGHRA and YSYEKL. This CDR3 is 15 amino acids long. V dropped 1 base and J dropped 2 bases, with 10 bases sitting between them. The CDR3 is CASSQVLGYTDTQYF. DNA of the CDR3: TGCGCCAGCAGCCAAGTGTTAGGGTACACAGATACGCAGTATTTT.

This clonotype is labeled medium-sized. The rearrangement uses TRBV6-5 and TRBJ1-2; 9 positions match TRBD1. CDR3 length: 15 residues. Per the germline V gene, CDR1 is MNHEY and CDR2 is SVGAGI. The J segment lost 14 bases and the V segment lost 4 bases, leaving 17 bases of the junction unmatched. CDR3: CASSLDRDRAGFSTF. The CDR3 coding sequence is TGTGCCAGCAGTTTGGACCGGGACAGGGCCGGGTTTTCTACCTTC.

On this clonotype: A read error may explain this, as a much larger clone is one base away. The CDR3 bases are TGTGCCAGCAGTTTTACCCCCACCGGGGAGCTGTTTTTT. Translated, it gives CASSFTPTGELFF. The genes are TRBV6-5 and TRBJ2-2; D gene unclear. Trimming took 4 bases from V and 4 from J, leaving 7 bases between them. The CDR3 extends over 13 amino acids. CDR1 MNHEY and CDR2 SVGAGI come from the germline V gene.

Of note for this clonotype: A clone one base away is much larger, so this may be a read error. The chain employs TRBV15 and TRBJ2-1; 10 bases align to TRBD2. The CDR3 has 13 residues. Looked up from germline, CDR1 is LNHNV and CDR2 is YYDKDF (reference sequence). Here the CDR3 reads CATASGSYNAQFF. The CDR3 region has the DNA TGTGCCACCGCTAGCGGGAGCTACAATGCGCAGTTCTTC.